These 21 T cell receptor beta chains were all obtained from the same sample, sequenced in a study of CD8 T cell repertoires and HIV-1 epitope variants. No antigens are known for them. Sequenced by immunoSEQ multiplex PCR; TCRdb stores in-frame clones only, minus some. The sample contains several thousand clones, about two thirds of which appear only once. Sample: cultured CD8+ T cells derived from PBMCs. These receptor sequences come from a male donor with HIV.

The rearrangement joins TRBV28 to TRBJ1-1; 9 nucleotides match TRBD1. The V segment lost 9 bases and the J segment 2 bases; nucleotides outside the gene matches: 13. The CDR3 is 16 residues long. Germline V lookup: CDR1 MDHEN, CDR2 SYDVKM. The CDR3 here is CASSPPSQGANTEAFF. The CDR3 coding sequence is TGTGCCAGTAGTCCACCGTCACAGGGGGCCAACACTGAAGCTTTCTTT.

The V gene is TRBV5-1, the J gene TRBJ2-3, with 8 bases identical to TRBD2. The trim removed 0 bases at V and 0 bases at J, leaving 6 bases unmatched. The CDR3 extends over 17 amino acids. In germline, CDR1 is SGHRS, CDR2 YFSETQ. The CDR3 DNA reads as TGCGCCAGCAGCTTGGCCTTAGGGACTAGAAGCACAGATACGCAGTATTTT. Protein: CASSLALGTRSTDTQYF.

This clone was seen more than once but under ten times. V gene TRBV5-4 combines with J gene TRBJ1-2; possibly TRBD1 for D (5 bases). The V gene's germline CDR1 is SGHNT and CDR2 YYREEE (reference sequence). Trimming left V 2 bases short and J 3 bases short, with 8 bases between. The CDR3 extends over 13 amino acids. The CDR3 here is CASSFRGDYGYTF. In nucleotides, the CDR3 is TGTGCCAGCAGCTTTCGGGGGGACTATGGCTACACCTTC. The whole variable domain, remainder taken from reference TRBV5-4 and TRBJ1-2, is ETGVTQSPTHLIKTRGQQVTLRCSSQSGHNTVSWYQQALGQGPQFIFQYYREEENGRGNFPPRFSGLQFPNYSSELNVNALELDDSALYLCASSFRGDYGYTFGSGTRLTVV.

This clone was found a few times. This chain's CDR3 is CAWSVRGLQPQHF. Here the CDR3 DNA reads TGTGCCTGGAGTGTTAGGGGGCTTCAGCCCCAGCATTTT. This chain joins TRBV30 and TRBJ1-5; TRBD1 aligns across 7 bases. V dropped 0 bases and J dropped 6; count of bases not matched to a gene: 2. Germline V lookup: CDR1 GTSNPN, CDR2 SVGIG (reference sequence). The CDR3 has 13 amino acids. Full variable domain (missing parts from reference TRBV30 and TRBJ1-5): SQTIHQWPATLVQPVGSPLSLECTVEGTSNPNLYWYRQAAGRGLQLLFYSVGIGQISSEVPQNLSASRPQDRQFILSSKKLLLSDSGFYLCAWSVRGLQPQHFGDGTRLSIL.

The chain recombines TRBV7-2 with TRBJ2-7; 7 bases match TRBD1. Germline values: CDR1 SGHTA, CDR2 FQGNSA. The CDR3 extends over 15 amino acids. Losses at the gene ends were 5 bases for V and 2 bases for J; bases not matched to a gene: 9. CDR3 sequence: CASSEYTGVTYEQYF. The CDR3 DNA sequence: TGTGCCAGCAGCGAATACACAGGGGTCACCTACGAGCAGTACTTC.

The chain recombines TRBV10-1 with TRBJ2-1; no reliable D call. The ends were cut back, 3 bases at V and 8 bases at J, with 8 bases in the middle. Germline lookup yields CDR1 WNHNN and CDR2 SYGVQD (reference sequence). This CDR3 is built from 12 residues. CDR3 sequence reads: CASSDPSDEQFF. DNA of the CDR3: TGCGCCAGCAGTGACCCCTCGGATGAGCAGTTCTTC.

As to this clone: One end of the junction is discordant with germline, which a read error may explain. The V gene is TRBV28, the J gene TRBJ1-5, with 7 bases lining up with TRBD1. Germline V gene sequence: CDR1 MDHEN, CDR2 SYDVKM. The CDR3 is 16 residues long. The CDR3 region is CAGRQGPVLSNQPQHF. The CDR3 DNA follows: TGTGCCGGCAGACAGGGACCTGTCCTTAGCAATCAGCCCCAGCATTTT.

The CDR3 spells CASSLGLGDTQHF. The DNA of the CDR3 is TGCGCCAGCAGCTTGGGGTTGGGAGATACCCAGCATTTT. The rearrangement uses TRBV5-1 and TRBJ1-5; no clear D. This CDR3 region has 13 residues. Germline CDR1 is SGHRS and CDR2 is YFSETQ. Trimming took 0 bases from V and 11 from J, leaving 12 bases between them.

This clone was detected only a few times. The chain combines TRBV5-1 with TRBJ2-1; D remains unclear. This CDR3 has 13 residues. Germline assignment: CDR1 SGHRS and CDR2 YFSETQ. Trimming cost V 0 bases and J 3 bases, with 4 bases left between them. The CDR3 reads CASSLGVYNEQFF. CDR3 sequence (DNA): TGCGCCAGCAGCTTGGGTGTCTACAATGAGCAGTTCTTC.

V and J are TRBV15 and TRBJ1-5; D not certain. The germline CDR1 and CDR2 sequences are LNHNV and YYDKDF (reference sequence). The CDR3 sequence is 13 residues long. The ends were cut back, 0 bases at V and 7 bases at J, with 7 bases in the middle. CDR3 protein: CATSRDQRQPQHF. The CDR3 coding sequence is TGTGCCACCAGCAGAGATCAGCGCCAGCCCCAGCATTTT.

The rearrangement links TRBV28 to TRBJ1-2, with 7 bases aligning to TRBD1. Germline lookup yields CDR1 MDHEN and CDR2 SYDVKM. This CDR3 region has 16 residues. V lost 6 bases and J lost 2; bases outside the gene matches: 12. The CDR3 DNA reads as TGTGCCAGCAGCCTATCGCAGGGGGAGGGAAACTATGGCTACACCTTC. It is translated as CASSLSQGEGNYGYTF.

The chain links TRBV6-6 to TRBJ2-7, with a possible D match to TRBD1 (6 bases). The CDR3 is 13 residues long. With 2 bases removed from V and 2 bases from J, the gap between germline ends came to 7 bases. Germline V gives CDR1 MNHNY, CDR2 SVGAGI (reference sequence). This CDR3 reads CASSYNRAYEQYF. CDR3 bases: TGTGCCAGCAGTTACAACAGGGCCTACGAGCAGTACTTC.

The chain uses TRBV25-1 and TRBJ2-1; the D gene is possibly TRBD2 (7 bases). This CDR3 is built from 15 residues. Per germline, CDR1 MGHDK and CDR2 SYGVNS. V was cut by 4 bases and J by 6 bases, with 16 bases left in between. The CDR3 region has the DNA TGTGCCAGCAGTGTAGGGGGGGGGATCACCAATGAGCAGTTCTTC. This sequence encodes CASSVGGGITNEQFF.

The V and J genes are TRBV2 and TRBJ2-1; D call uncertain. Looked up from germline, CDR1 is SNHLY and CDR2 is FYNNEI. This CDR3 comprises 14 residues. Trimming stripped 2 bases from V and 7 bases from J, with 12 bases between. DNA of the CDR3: TGTGCCAGCAGTGAATTTGGTCCTTATAATGAGCAGTTCTTC. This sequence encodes CASSEFGPYNEQFF.

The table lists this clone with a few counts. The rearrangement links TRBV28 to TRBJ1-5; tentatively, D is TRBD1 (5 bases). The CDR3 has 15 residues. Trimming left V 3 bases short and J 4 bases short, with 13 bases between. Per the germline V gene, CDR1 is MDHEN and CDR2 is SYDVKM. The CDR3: CASSFAGPPNQPQHF. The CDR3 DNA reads TGTGCCAGCAGTTTTGCAGGGCCCCCAAATCAGCCCCAGCATTTT.

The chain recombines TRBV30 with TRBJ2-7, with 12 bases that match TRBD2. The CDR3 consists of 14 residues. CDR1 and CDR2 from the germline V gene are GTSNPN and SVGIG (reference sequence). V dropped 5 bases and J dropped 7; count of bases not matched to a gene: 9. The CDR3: CAWGRLAGAGEQYF. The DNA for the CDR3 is TGTGCCTGGGGACGACTAGCGGGGGCAGGAGAGCAGTACTTC.

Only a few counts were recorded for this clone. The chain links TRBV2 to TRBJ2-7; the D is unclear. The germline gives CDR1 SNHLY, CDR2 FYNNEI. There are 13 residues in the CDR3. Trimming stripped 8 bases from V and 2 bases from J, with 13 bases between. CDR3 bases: TGTGCCAGCCGCCCCTCCGCGGCCTACGAGCAGTACTTC. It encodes CASRPSAAYEQYF.

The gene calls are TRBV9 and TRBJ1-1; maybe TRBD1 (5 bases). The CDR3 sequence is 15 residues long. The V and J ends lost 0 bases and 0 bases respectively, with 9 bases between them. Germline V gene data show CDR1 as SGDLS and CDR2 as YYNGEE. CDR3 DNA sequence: TGTGCCAGCAGCGTAGGATGGGGGGTGAACACTGAAGCTTTCTTT. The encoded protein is CASSVGWGVNTEAFF.

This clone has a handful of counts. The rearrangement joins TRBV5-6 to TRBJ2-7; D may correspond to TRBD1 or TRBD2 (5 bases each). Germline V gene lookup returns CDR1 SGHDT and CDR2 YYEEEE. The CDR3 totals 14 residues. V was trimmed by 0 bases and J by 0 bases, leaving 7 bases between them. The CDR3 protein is CASSLAGSSYEQYF. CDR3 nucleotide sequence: TGTGCCAGCAGCTTGGCAGGGAGCTCCTACGAGCAGTACTTC.

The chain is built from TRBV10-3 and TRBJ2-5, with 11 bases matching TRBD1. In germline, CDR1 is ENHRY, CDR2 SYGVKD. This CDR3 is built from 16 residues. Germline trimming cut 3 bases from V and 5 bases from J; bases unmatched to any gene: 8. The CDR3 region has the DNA TGTGCCATCAGTGACCCCGGACAGGGGGCCGGGGAGACCCAGTACTTC. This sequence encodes CAISDPGQGAGETQYF.

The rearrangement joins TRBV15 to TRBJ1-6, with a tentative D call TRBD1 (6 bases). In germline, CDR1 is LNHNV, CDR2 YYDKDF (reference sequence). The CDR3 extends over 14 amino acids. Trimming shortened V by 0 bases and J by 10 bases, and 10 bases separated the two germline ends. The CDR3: CATSRDLQGSPLHF. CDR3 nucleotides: TGTGCCACCAGCAGAGATTTACAGGGCTCACCCCTCCACTTT.